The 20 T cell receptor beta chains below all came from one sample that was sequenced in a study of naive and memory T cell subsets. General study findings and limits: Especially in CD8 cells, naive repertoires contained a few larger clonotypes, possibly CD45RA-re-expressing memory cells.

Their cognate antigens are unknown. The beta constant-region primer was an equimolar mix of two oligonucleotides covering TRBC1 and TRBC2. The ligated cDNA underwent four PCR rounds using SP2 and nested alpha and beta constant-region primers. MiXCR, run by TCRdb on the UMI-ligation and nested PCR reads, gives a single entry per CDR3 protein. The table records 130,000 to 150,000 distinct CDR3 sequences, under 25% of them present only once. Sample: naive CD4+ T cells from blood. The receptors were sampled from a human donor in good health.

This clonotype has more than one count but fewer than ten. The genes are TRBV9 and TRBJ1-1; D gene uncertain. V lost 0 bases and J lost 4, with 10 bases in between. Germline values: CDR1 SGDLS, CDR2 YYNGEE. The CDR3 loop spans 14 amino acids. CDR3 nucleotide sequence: TGTGCCAGCAGCGTAGGGTCGTGGAGCACTGAAGCTTTCTTT. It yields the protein CASSVGSWSTEAFF.

CDR3: CASSVWERVPNSPLHF. The CDR3 bases are TGTGCCAGCAGCGTCTGGGAGCGGGTGCCGAATTCACCCCTCCACTTT. The J gene is TRBJ1-6, the V gene TRBV7-2; no definite D call. The length of the CDR3 is 16 residues. Looked up from germline, CDR1 is SGHTA and CDR2 is FQGNSA. With 5 bases removed from V and 7 bases from J, the gap between germline ends came to 18 bases.

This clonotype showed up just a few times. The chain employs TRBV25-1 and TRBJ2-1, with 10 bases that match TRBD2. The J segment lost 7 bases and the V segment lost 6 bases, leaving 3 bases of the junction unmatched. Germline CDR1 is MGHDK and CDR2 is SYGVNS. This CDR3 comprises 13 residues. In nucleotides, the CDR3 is TGTGCCAGCAGGGGAGCGGGGGGGAATGAGCAGTTCTTC. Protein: CASRGAGGNEQFF.

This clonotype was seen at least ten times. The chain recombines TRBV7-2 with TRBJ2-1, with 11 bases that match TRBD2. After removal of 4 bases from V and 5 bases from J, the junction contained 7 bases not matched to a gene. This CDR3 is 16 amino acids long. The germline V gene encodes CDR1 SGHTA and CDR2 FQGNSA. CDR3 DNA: TGTGCCAGCAGCTCGCCGGGACTAGCGGTGAACAATGAGCAGTTCTTC. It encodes CASSSPGLAVNNEQFF.

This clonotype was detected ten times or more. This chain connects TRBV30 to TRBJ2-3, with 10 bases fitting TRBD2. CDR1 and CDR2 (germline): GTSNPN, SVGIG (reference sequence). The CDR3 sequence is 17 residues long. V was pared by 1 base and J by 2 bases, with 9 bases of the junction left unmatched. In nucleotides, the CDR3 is TGTGCCTGGAGTGCCGAAATTCTAGCGGGAGTCACAGATACGCAGTATTTT. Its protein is CAWSAEILAGVTDTQYF.

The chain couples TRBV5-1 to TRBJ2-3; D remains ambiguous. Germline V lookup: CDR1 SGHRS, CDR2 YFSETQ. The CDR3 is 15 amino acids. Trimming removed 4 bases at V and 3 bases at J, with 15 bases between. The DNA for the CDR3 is TGCGCCAGCAGCCCCCAAAAGACTCCGACAGATACGCAGTATTTT. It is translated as CASSPQKTPTDTQYF.

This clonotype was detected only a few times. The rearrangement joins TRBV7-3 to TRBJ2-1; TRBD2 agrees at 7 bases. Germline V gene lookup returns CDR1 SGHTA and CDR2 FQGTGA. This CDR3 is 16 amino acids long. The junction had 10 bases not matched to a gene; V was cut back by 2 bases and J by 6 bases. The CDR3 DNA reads TGTGCCAGCAGCTTATACTCGGGAGGAGGGCCCAATGAGCAGTTCTTC. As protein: CASSLYSGGGPNEQFF.

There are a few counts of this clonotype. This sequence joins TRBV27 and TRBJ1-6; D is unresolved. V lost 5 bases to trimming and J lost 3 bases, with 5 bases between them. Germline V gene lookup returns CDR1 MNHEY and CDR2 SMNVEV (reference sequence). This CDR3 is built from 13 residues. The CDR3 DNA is TGTGCCAGCAGTGCAGACTATAATTCACCCCTCCACTTT. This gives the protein CASSADYNSPLHF.

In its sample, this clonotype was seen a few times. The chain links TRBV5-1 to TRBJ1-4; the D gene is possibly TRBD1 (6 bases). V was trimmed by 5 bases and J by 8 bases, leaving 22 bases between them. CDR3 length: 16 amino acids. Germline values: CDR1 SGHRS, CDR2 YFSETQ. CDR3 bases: TGCGCCAGCAGGGAAGTCGGAGGACAGACATTAGAAAAACTGTTTTTT. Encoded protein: CASREVGGQTLEKLFF.

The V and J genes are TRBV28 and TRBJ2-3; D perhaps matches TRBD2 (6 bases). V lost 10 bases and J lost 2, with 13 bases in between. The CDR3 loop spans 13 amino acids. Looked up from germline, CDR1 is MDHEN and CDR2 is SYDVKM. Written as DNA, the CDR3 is TGTGCCATCACGGGACTCTACACAGATACGCAGTATTTT. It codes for CAITGLYTDTQYF.

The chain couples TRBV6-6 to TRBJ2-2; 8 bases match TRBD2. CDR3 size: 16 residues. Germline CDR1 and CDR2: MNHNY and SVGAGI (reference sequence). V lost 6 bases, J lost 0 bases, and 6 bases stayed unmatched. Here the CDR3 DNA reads TGTGCCAGCAGGCGTAGCGGGACCTCGAACACCGGGGAGCTGTTTTTT. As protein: CASRRSGTSNTGELFF.

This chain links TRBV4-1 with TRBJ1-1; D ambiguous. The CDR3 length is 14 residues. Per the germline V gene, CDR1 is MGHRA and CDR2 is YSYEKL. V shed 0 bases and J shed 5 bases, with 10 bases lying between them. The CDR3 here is CASSQEGQVTEAFF. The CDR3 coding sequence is TGCGCCAGCAGCCAAGAAGGTCAGGTTACTGAAGCTTTCTTT.

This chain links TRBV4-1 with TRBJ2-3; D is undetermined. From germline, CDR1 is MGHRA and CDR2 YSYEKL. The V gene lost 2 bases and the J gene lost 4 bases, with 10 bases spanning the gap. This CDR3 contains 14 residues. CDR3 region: CASSQLTNSDTQYF. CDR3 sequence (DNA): TGCGCCAGCAGCCAACTTACGAACTCAGATACGCAGTATTTT.

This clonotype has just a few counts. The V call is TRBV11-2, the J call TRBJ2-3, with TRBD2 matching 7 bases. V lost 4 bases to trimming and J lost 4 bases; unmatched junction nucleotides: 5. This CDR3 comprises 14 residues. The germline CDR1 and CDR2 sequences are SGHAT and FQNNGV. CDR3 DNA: TGTGCCAGCAGCTCATTGGGGAGGGCAGATACGCAGTATTTT. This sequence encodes CASSSLGRADTQYF.

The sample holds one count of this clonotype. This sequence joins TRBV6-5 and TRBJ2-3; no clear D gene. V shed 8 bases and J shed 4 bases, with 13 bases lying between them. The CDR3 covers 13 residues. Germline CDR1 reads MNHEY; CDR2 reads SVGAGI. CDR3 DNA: TGTGCCAGCCGACCTGGGGTAGCAGATACGCAGTATTTT. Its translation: CASRPGVADTQYF.

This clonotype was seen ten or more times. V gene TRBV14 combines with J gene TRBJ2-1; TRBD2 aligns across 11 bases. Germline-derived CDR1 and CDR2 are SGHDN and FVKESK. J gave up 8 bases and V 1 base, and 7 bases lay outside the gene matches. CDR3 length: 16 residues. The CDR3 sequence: CASSQVTSGSSDEQFF. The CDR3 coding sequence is TGTGCCAGCAGCCAAGTAACTAGCGGGAGTAGCGATGAGCAGTTCTTC.

The CDR3 here is CASSAGPSLNQPQHF. In nucleotides, the CDR3 is TGTGCCAGCAGTGCGGGACCGAGTCTCAATCAGCCCCAGCATTTT. The chain joins TRBV6-2 or TRBV6-3 to TRBJ1-5; possibly TRBD1 for D (5 bases). Trimming took 5 bases from V and 3 from J, leaving 14 bases between them. The germline V gene has CDR1 MNHEY and CDR2 SVGEGT. The CDR3 spans 15 residues.

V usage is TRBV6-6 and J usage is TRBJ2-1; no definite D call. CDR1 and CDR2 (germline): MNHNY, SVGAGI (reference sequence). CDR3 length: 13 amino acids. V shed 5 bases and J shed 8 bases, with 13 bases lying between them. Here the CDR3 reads CASSPPSRDEQFF. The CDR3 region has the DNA TGTGCCAGCAGTCCACCAAGTCGGGATGAGCAGTTCTTC.

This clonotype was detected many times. In DNA form, the CDR3 reads TGCAGTGCTATTGGTCTTGGAAGCTACGAGCAGTACTTC. This codes for CSAIGLGSYEQYF. The J gene is TRBJ2-7, the V gene TRBV20-1, with no clear D. Trimming stripped 4 bases from V and 3 bases from J, with 13 bases between. The CDR3 is 13 residues long. Germline V lookup: CDR1 DFQATT, CDR2 SNEGSKA (reference sequence).

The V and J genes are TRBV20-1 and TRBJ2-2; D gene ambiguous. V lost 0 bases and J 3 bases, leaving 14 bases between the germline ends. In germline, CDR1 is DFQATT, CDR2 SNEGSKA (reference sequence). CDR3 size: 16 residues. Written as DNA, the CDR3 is TGCAGTGCTAGAGATGGGAAAAGATTGGACACCGGGGAGCTGTTTTTT. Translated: CSARDGKRLDTGELFF.